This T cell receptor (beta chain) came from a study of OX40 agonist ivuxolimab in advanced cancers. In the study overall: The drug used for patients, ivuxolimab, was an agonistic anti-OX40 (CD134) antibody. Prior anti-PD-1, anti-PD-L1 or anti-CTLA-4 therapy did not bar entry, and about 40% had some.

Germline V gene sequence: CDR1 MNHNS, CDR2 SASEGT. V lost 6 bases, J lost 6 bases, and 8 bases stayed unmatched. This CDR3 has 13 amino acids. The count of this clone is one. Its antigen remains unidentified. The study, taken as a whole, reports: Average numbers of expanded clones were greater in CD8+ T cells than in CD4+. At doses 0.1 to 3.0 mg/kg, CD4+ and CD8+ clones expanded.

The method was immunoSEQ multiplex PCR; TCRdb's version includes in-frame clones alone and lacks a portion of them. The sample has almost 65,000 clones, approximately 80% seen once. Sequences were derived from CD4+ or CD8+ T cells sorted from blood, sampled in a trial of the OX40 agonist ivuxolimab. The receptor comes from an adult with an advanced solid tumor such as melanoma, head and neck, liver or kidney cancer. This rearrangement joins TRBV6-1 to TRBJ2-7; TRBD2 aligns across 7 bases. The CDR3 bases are TGTGCCAGCAGCGAGCCGGGGAGGGCCGAGCAGTACTTC. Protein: CASSEPGRAEQYF.